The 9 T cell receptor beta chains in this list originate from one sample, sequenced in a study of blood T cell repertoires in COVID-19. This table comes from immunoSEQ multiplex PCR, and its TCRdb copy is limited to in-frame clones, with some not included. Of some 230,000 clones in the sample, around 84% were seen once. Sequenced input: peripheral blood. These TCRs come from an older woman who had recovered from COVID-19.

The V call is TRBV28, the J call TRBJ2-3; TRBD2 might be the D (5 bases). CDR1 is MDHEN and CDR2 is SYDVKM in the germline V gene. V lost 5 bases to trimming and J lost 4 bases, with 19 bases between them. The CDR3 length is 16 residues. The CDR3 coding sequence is TGTGCCAGCAGTCCCCCGGACTCCAACCCCGCAGATACGCAGTATTTT. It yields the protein CASSPPDSNPADTQYF.

The CDR3 loop is CASSPSGAYNEQFF. The DNA of the CDR3 is TGTGCCAGCAGCCCCAGCGGAGCCTACAATGAGCAGTTCTTC. The chain links TRBV7-6 to TRBJ2-1; D perhaps matches TRBD2 (5 bases). The CDR3 loop spans 14 amino acids. The V end lost 5 bases, the J end lost 2 bases, and 10 bases lay between the germline ends. Germline-derived CDR1 and CDR2 are SGHVS and FNYEAQ.

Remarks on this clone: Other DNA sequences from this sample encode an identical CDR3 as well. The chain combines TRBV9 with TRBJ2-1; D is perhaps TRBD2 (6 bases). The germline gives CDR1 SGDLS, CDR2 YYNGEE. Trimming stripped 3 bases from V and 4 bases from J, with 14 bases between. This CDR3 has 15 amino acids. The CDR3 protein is CASSASGGDYNEQFF. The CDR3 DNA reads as TGTGCCAGCAGCGCATCCGGGGGAGATTACAATGAGCAGTTCTTC. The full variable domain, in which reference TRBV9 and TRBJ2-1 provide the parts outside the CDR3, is DSGVTQTPKHLITATGQRVTLRCSPRSGDLSVYWYQQSLDQGLQFLIQYYNGEERAKGNILERFSAQQFPDLHSELNLSSLELGDSALYFCASSASGGDYNEQFFGPGTRLTVL.

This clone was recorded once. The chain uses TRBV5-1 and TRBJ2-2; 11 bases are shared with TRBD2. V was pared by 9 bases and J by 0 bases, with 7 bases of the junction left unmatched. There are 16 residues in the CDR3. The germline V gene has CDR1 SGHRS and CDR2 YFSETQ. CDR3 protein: CANLSGGAPNTGELFF. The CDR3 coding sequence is TGCGCCAACCTTAGCGGGGGGGCCCCGAACACCGGGGAGCTGTTTTTT. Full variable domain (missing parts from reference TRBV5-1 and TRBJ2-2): KAGVTQTPRYLIKTRGQQVTLSCSPISGHRSVSWYQQTPGQGLQFLFEYFSETQRNKGNFPGRFSGRQFSNSRSEMNVSTLELGDSALYLCANLSGGAPNTGELFFGEGSRLTVL.

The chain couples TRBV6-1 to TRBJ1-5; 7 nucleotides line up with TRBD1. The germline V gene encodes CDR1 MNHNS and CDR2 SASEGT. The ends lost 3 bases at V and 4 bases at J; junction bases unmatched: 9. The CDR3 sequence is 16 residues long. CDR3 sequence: CASSDRDRSLNQPQHF. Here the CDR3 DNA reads TGTGCCAGCAGTGACCGGGACAGAAGTCTGAATCAGCCCCAGCATTTT.

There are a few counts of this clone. Here the CDR3 reads CASSPRTGRTGANVLTF. CDR3 DNA: TGTGCCAGCTCACCAAGGACAGGGAGGACTGGGGCCAACGTCCTGACTTTC. V and J are TRBV18 and TRBJ2-6, with 8 bases that match TRBD1. This CDR3 comprises 17 residues. Germline loops: CDR1 KGHSH, CDR2 LQKENI. The trim removed 2 bases at V and 2 bases at J, leaving 5 bases unmatched. Full variable domain (outside the CDR3, taken from reference TRBV18 and TRBJ2-6): NAGVMQNPRHLVRRRGQEARLRCSPMKGHSHVYWYRQLPEEGLKFMVYLQKENIIDESGMPKERFSAEFPKEGPSILRIQQVVRGDSAAYFCASSPRTGRTGANVLTFGAGSRLTVL.

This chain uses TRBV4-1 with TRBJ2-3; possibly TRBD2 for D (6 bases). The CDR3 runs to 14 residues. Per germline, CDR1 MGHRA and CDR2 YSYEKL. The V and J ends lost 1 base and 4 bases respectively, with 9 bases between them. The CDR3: CASSQGVAADTQYF. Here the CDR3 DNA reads TGCGCCAGCAGCCAAGGGGTAGCGGCAGATACGCAGTATTTT.

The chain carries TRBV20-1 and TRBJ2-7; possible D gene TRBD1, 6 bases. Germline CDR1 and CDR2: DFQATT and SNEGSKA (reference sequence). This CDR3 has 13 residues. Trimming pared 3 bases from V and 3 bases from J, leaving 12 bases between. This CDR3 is CSASRGFSYEQYF. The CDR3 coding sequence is TGCAGTGCTAGTAGGGGGTTTAGCTACGAGCAGTACTTC.

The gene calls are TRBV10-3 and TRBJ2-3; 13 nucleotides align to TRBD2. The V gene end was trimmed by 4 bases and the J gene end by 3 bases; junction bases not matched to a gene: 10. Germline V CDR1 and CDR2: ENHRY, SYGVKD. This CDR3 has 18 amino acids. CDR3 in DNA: TGTGCCATCAGTGCTACTAGCGGGGGGGTCCTAAGGACAGATACGCAGTATTTT. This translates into CAISATSGGVLRTDTQYF.